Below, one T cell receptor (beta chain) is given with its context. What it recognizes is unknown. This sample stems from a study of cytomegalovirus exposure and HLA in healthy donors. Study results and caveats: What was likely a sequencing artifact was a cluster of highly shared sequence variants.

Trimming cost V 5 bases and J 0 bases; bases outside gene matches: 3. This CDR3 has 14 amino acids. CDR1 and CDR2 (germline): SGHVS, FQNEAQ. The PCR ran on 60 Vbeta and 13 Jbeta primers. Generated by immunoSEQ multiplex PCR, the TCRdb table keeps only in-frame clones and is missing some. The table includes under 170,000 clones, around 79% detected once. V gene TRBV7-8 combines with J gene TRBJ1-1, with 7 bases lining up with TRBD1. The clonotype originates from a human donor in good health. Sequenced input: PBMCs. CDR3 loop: CASSLQGLNTEAFF. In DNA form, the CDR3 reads TGTGCCAGCAGCCTACAGGGGTTGAACACTGAAGCTTTCTTT.